The TCR beta chain described here comes from a study of blood T cell repertoires in COVID-19. This clone was recorded at least ten times. Original processing methods: Amplification of reference gene primers provided the estimated nucleated cell counts. Clones were read by immunoSEQ multiplex PCR, and TCRdb kept only the in-frame ones, dropping some. The D gene and trimming were derived from the DNA, and the V and J assignments and clone size from that table. The sample consists of over 300,000 clones, 85% to 90% of them appearing once. This CDR3 contains 17 residues. Germline assignment: CDR1 MGHDK and CDR2 SYGVNS. With V trimmed by 2 bases and J by 3 bases, 9 bases remained unmatched.

This receptor was taken from a man aged 18 to 35 with active or convalescent COVID-19. The rearrangement uses TRBV25-1 and TRBJ2-2, with TRBD2 matching over 7 bases. The sequencing input was peripheral blood. CDR3 nucleotide sequence: TGTGCCAGCAGTGAACGTAAGGGAGGGGCGGACACCGGGGAGCTGTTTTTT. This encodes CASSERKGGADTGELFF.